This TCR beta chain is drawn from a study of cytomegalovirus exposure and HLA in healthy donors listed by TCRdb under 2017. For the study in its entirety: An earlier analysis of around 600 of the donors reported 250 to 350 Gb of sequence data and some 120 million unique TCR beta sequences from about 179 million T cells. An early release covering about 600 HLA-typed donors comprised about 300 gigabases of sequencing data and 65 million to 100 million unique TCR sequences. Of the approximately 400 genotyped donors, 75% to 85% were placed in the genetic ancestry cluster associated with self-reported Caucasian donors. The aim of the study was to test whether cataloging public T cell receptors could identify signatures of past pathogen exposure. Using immunosequencing, the study profiled T cell repertoires from 666 subjects and related those repertoires to cytomegalovirus serostatus. Along with the approximately 650-subject first cohort, a separate validation cohort of more than 90 different subjects was used. The study combined high-throughput TCR immunosequencing, statistical association of individual TCRs with disease status, and machine learning to predict cytomegalovirus infection status. To study patterns of TCR occurrence, a later analysis re-analyzed previously published TCR beta repertoires from 650 to 750 donors and added high-resolution HLA genotyping. The later analysis used no new phenotypic data to find candidate immune exposures, relying instead on TCR beta sequences and their occurrence across donors. An earlier analysis of roughly 580 of the donors used high-throughput TCR beta sequencing to judge whether each TCR beta V gene segment behaved as functional or pseudogenic. Donor age, sex, ethnicity and CMV serostatus were collected together with the repertoire data. Genome-wide SNP genotypes for about three fifths of the roughly 670 donors were used in a later genetic analysis, which treated that subset as a discovery cohort. All discovery cohort repertoires had been generated on a single sequencing platform. HLA typing included class I and class II loci at four-digit resolution. Typing coverage differed by locus: A, B, C, DRB1 and DQB1 were typed in about 629-630 donors, DQA1 in 522, DPA1 in 600 to 610, and DPB1 in about 450. Roughly five DR-DQ haplotypes were handled as single units for association and clustering because linkage in the cohort was strong. Among about 360 genotyped donors of the cohort, an average of roughly 240,000 unique TCR beta nucleotide sequences were sequenced per donor, roughly 20% of them non-productive. General findings and caveats noted by the study authors: Across donors, most TCR sequences were observed very rarely, whereas some public TCRs were present in many individuals. In a later genetic analysis, a missense DCLRE1C variant was associated with V-gene and J-gene trimming of TCR beta chains, and the association was replicated in an independent cohort. The sequencing pipeline was judged likely to have produced a cluster of highly shared sequence variants as a technical artifact. A few of the identified cytomegalovirus-associated TCR beta chains were confirmed in vitro to be specific for cytomegalovirus antigens. Because some donors lacked HLA typing at each locus, the association tests relied only on the typed subset. A further reported finding was that TCR beta sequences accurately predicted the HLA-A and HLA-B alleles for most subjects in the first cohort. The authors suggested that the approach could potentially be extended to other disease states and immunological phenotypes. The presence/absence analyses assumed that sequencing depth was roughly uniform across donors, and that assumption may not be true. When HLA alleles, especially DR and DQ, strongly co-occurred, attributing TCR associations to individual alleles was difficult. The cohort was sequenced for TCR beta chains only, and without alpha or paired-chain data the features that could be detected were limited. Most CMV-associated TCR beta chains appeared to be HLA-restricted in a later analysis, and the HLA associations seemed to be driven largely by CMV exposure. According to a later analysis, TCR association rates differed among HLA loci, with DRB1 alleles showing the most associated TCRs and HLA-C alleles showing the fewest. Some IMGT-functional V segments, including TRBV6-2 and TRBV6-3, could not be told apart with the 87-base-pair reads, so those segments were excluded. Several of the top co-occurrence clusters appeared to be linked to parvovirus B19, influenza, CMV and Epstein-Barr virus, according to a later analysis. In a later analysis, some 18,000 TCR beta sequences were associated with specific HLA alleles at a false discovery rate of 0.05. Linkage disequilibrium might explain the correlated functional status among segregating V segments, but an unknown experimental factor could not be excluded. CMV serostatus was the only immune exposure information available for the cohort. According to a later genetic analysis, donors in an Asian-associated ancestry cluster had fewer N-insertions in productive TCRs than the approximately 630-donor mean. Compared with equally common non-associated chains, HLA-associated TCR beta chains in a later analysis were more clonally expanded and had lower generation probabilities. In an earlier analysis of several hundred of the donors, most TCR beta V segments were observed in productive rearrangements about 87% or about 30% of the time, broadly matching IMGT annotations. Because counts were too low, 15 to 20 rarely observed V segments, including chromosome 9 orphons, were left out of the earlier analysis of 500 to 750 of the donors. In both the original and validation cohorts, the classifier was reported to diagnose cytomegalovirus status with high specificity and sensitivity. A total of fewer than 200 TCR beta chains were listed by the study as associated with cytomegalovirus.

On this clone: Its antigen remains undetermined. Per-base quality was not reported, and no clone a single base away is much larger than it.

The cohort consisted of more than 650 healthy bone marrow donors. Cohort members were all nominally healthy when sampled, although unrecorded immune exposures were likely present. The donor was CMV seropositive and was included in the group of 300 or so seropositive cohort members. A peripheral blood sample was collected from each donor, and TCR beta sequencing was performed on peripheral blood mononuclear cells. The Qiagen DNeasy Blood Extraction Kit was used to extract genomic DNA from the blood cell samples. Libraries came from the immunoSEQ multiplex PCR assay. For the multiplex PCR, a mixture combining 60 forward primers for TCR Vbeta segments and 13 reverse primers for TCR Jbeta segments was used. A multiplex PCR assay on genomic DNA amplified the CDR3 region of rearranged TCR beta genes. The Illumina HiSeq System was used to sequence the amplified TCR beta libraries as 87-base-pair reads. As for how the authors treated the data: In a later analysis, some 80 million unique TCR beta chains were counted across the roughly 670 repertoires, and roughly 11 million of these chains were shared by at least two donors. Raw reads were error-corrected and collapsed into unique sequences by a nearest-neighbor algorithm in which closely related sequences were merged to remove PCR and sequencing errors. V, D and J gene segments were assigned by aligning CDR3 sequences to IMGT reference sequences. Each retained sequence needed at least a six-nucleotide match to both a V gene segment and a J gene segment. A rearrangement counted as productive if the CDR3 had no stop codons and remained in frame with V and J, and every other rearrangement counted as non-productive. Following IMGT convention, CDR3 was defined as the stretch from the second conserved V-encoded cysteine up to the conserved J-encoded phenylalanine. The earlier analysis of some 540 of the donors excluded any sequence lacking an unambiguous match to a single V gene segment. In an earlier analysis of a few hundred of the donors, a V segment was called functional when productive rearrangements were above 56.7%, and segregating when the standard deviation between donors exceeded 5%. A statistical classification framework was built for diagnosing cytomegalovirus status from the catalog of TCR beta chain sequences. In a later analysis, TCR nucleotide sequences were compared against IMGT/GENE-DB human TR gene sequences so that V and J genes could be assigned. A later analysis assigned CDR3 sequences and most-parsimonious VDJ recombination scenarios with the TCRdist pipeline. In a later analysis, every TCR beta chain was defined by the combination of its CDR3 amino acid sequence and its V-gene family, and reads without a unique V-gene family were dropped. As a way to deal with suspected cross-contamination and a sequencing artifact, a later analysis dropped approximately 590 nucleotide sequences that were highly shared and had low generation probability. In a later analysis, a clonal expansion index for each public chain was calculated from normalized within-repertoire ranks of inferred template counts. In a later analysis, generation probabilities were computed with a VDJ recombination model fitted to out-of-frame rearrangements, and the resulting probabilities were checked against IGoR. Hypergeometric tests were used in a later analysis to score TCR-TCR, TCR-HLA and TCR-CMV co-occurrence, with a repertoire-size bias correction applied to the TCR pairs. To estimate false discovery rates, a later analysis permuted the HLA or CMV assignments 20 times. In a later analysis, co-occurring TCRs were grouped using DBSCAN, with TCRdist sequence similarity added in when clustering inside HLA-allele-positive subsets. Repertoires with fewer than 30,000 or more than 120,000 public chains, plus five repertoires with anomalous nucleotide sharing, were excluded from co-occurrence clustering. Held by TCRdb, this immuneACCESS table contains in-frame sequences only and omits some clones. Under half of the omission traces to an unresolved V gene where checked; the cause of the rest is unknown. V and J calls and clone size are given by that table; D and trimming were obtained from the DNA. Here the sample has about 96,000 clones; approximately 74% occur a single time. 13% to 15% of the sample is held by the ten biggest clonotypes.

The germline V gene specifies MDHEN as CDR1 and SYDVKM as CDR2. The CDR3 starts with the cysteine, ends with the phenylalanine, and has 15 residues. Kept here is only the CDR3 DNA, which spans 45 bases and is read in frame from base 1. V is cut back by 4 bases and J by 6 bases, with 8 bases in the junction unmatched. The V gene is TRBV28 and the J gene is TRBJ1-4; 7 junctional bases match TRBD1. Sequencing was performed on PBMCs. The receptor comes from an older woman in good health and CMV-seropositive. The CDR3 amino acid sequence is: CASSSSGGTDEKLFF. The bases read TGTGCCAGCAGTTCCTCAGGGGGTACCGATGAAAAACTGTTTTTT. Outside the CDR3, residues come from the reference TRBV28 and TRBJ1-4 proteins, so the full variable domain is: DVKVTQSSRYLVKRTGEKVFLECVQDMDHENMFWYRQDPGLGLRLIYFSYDVKMKEKGDIPEGYSVSREKKERFSLILESASTNQTSMYLCASSSSGGTDEKLFFGSGTQLSVL.